The 25 T cell receptor beta chains in this list originate from one sample, sequenced in a study of blood T cells in healthy people across ages. Together with a sample-barcoded 5' primer, a J-beta primer mix was included in a second PCR lasting about 7 to 12 cycles. TCRdb re-derived calls from the 5' RACE reads in MiXCR, one entry per CDR3 protein. The sample lists fewer than 900,000 distinct CDR3 sequences, 43% seen once, with approximately 22% in the top ten. Material for sequencing was blood. These receptors came from a woman aged 55-70 years in good health.

This clonotype was seen more than once but under ten times. This chain links TRBV20-1 with TRBJ1-2; D is unclear. The V gene's germline CDR1 is DFQATT and CDR2 SNEGSKA (reference sequence). V gave up 0 bases and J gave up 8 bases, with 10 bases separating them. The CDR3 is made up of 12 amino acids. Here the CDR3 reads CSARDSGKGYTF. The CDR3 nucleotides read TGCAGTGCTAGAGATTCGGGGAAGGGCTACACCTTC.

V is TRBV20-1 and J is TRBJ2-3, with D tentatively TRBD2 (6 bases). Looked up from germline, CDR1 is DFQATT and CDR2 is SNEGSKA (reference sequence). V was shortened by 3 bases and J by 0 bases, with 10 bases between the two germline ends. The CDR3 totals 14 residues. In nucleotides, the CDR3 is TGCAGTGCTAGCGGGACTGCTAGCACAGATACGCAGTATTTT. Translated, it gives CSASGTASTDTQYF.

This clonotype was recorded at least ten times. V and J are TRBV5-1 and TRBJ2-4; 9 bases map to TRBD2. Germline CDR1 is SGHRS and CDR2 is YFSETQ. The CDR3 consists of 18 residues. The V gene end was trimmed by 3 bases and the J gene end by 6 bases; junction bases not matched to a gene: 16. The DNA for the CDR3 is TGCGCCAGCAGCTATAGTAGCGGGAGAGGCCGGTTGGGAAACATTCAGTACTTC. Protein: CASSYSSGRGRLGNIQYF.

This clonotype was seen at least ten times. V usage is TRBV4-3 and J usage is TRBJ2-3; tentatively, D is TRBD1 or TRBD2 (5 bases each). Trimming pared 4 bases from V and 5 bases from J, leaving 10 bases between. This CDR3 is built from 13 residues. Looked up from germline, CDR1 is LGHNA and CDR2 is YSLEER. The CDR3 DNA is TGCGCCAGCAGCCTCCAGGGACGAGATACGCAGTATTTT. Encoded protein: CASSLQGRDTQYF.

This rearrangement joins TRBV3-1 to TRBJ1-2, with TRBD1 matching over 8 bases. CDR1 is LGHDT and CDR2 is YNNKEL in the germline V gene (reference sequence). V gave up 1 base and J gave up 5 bases; unmatched junction bases: 9. The CDR3 runs to 16 residues. CDR3 residues: CASSQGEQGAAYGYTF. CDR3 coding DNA: TGTGCCAGCAGCCAAGGGGAGCAGGGGGCTGCATATGGCTACACCTTC.

The genes are TRBV28 and TRBJ2-1, with TRBD1 identical over 7 bases. CDR3 size: 15 residues. The germline gives CDR1 MDHEN, CDR2 SYDVKM. J was trimmed by 4 bases and V by 4 bases; bases with no gene match: 7. CDR3 residues: CASSSGQISYNEQFF. The CDR3 DNA is TGTGCCAGCAGTTCGGGACAGATATCGTACAATGAGCAGTTCTTC.

The chain uses TRBV20-1 and TRBJ2-7; tentative D call: TRBD1 (5 bases). Germline V gives CDR1 DFQATT, CDR2 SNEGSKA (reference sequence). The ends were cut back, 3 bases at V and 4 bases at J, with 16 bases in the middle. This CDR3 is 14 amino acids long. CDR3 protein: CSASHLGDLYEQYF. CDR3 bases: TGCAGTGCTAGTCACCTAGGGGATCTTTACGAGCAGTACTTC.

The DNA of the CDR3 is TGCAGTGCTAAGTATACGGGACTTGAAAGGGGTCGGGAGACCCAGTACTTC. Its protein is CSAKYTGLERGRETQYF. This chain connects TRBV20-1 to TRBJ2-5; TRBD2 might be the D (6 bases). Trimming removed 4 bases from V and 5 bases from J, with 26 bases in between. CDR1 and CDR2 (germline): DFQATT, SNEGSKA (reference sequence). The CDR3 consists of 17 residues.

This clonotype has only a few counts. The chain combines TRBV12-3 or TRBV12-4 with TRBJ2-1; TRBD2 aligns across 9 bases. With 9 bases clipped from V and 7 bases from J, the junction kept 10 bases outside the gene matches. The CDR3 spans 14 residues. The CDR3 sequence: CASSFLAGYNEQFF. The CDR3 nucleotides are TGTGCCAGTTCCTTCCTAGCGGGATATAATGAGCAGTTCTTC.

The table lists this clonotype with many counts. The V call is TRBV29-1, the J call TRBJ2-7, with TRBD2 matching over 7 bases. From germline, CDR1 is SQVTM and CDR2 ANQGSEA. V dropped 4 bases and J dropped 4; count of bases not matched to a gene: 10. The CDR3 is 14 residues long. In DNA, the CDR3 is TGCAGCGTTGGGCGGGAGTCCCAAAAATACGAGCAGTACTTC. Protein sequence: CSVGRESQKYEQYF.

There are a few counts of this clonotype. V usage is TRBV20-1 and J usage is TRBJ1-2; 8 positions agree with TRBD1. The CDR3 spans 18 residues. Germline assignment: CDR1 DFQATT and CDR2 SNEGSKA (reference sequence). The V and J ends lost 7 bases and 2 bases, in that order; junction bases with no gene match: 21. The CDR3 region is CSVLPPAGQEGVNYGYTF. The CDR3 DNA sequence: TGCAGTGTCCTCCCCCCGGCGGGACAGGAGGGGGTGAACTATGGCTACACCTTC.

This sequence joins TRBV7-6 and TRBJ2-1; D may be TRBD1 or TRBD2 (6 bases each). The germline V and J ends were trimmed by 5 bases and 0 bases, with 14 bases remaining between them. The CDR3 loop spans 16 amino acids. CDR1 is SGHVS and CDR2 is FNYEAQ in the germline V gene. The CDR3 here is CASSTDGGRSYNEQFF. The CDR3 coding sequence is TGTGCCAGCAGCACCGACGGGGGCCGCTCCTACAATGAGCAGTTCTTC.

The chain recombines TRBV7-2 with TRBJ1-5; D remains ambiguous. This CDR3 has 13 residues. Germline CDR1 is SGHTA and CDR2 is FQGNSA. The V gene lost 2 bases and the J gene lost 3 bases, with 5 bases spanning the gap. CDR3 DNA: TGTGCCAGCAGCTTAACGTTCAATCAGCCCCAGCATTTT. It specifies CASSLTFNQPQHF.

Written as DNA, the CDR3 is TGTGCCAGCAGACCCGGACAGAGCTGGACCCAGTACTTC. It encodes CASRPGQSWTQYF. The chain combines TRBV28 with TRBJ2-7, with TRBD1 as a possible D gene (6 bases). The end of the DNA is better explained by TRBJ2-5, so the J call may be wrong. The CDR3 has 13 residues. CDR1 MDHEN and CDR2 SYDVKM come from the germline V gene.

The chain links TRBV6-6 to TRBJ2-5; D may be TRBD2 (6 bases). The CDR3 has 16 residues. Trimming removed 5 bases at V and 2 bases at J, with 18 bases between. Germline V gene data show CDR1 as MNHNY and CDR2 as SVGAGI (reference sequence). CDR3 nucleotides: TGTGCCAGCAGTCTCTGGGGAGCGGGTCGACAAGAGACCCAGTACTTC. Protein sequence: CASSLWGAGRQETQYF.

The chain is built from TRBV20-1 and TRBJ2-3, with 7 bases fitting TRBD1. Germline V gene data show CDR1 as DFQATT and CDR2 as SNEGSKA (reference sequence). Trimming cost V 1 base and J 6 bases; bases outside gene matches: 10. CDR3 length: 15 residues. Written as DNA, the CDR3 is TGCAGTGCTAGAGTCCCGGGACAGCCCGGGGATACGCAGTATTTT. Residues: CSARVPGQPGDTQYF.

This clonotype was found once. The chain combines TRBV7-2 with TRBJ2-7, with D tentatively TRBD1 (5 bases). The CDR3 covers 14 residues. Per the germline V gene, CDR1 is SGHTA and CDR2 is FQGNSA. V lost 1 base and J 6 bases, leaving 13 bases between the germline ends. Written as DNA, the CDR3 is TGTGCCAGCAGCTTAGGCAGGGCAGCGTTCGAGCAGTACTTC. It translates to CASSLGRAAFEQYF.

Note on this clonotype: At one boundary the junction diverges from the germline segment, which might be a read error. The chain uses TRBV5-1 and TRBJ2-1, with 8 positions matching TRBD1. This CDR3 has 15 residues. Per germline, CDR1 SGHRS and CDR2 YFSETQ. DNA for the CDR3: TGCACCAGCAGCTCGGGCCAGGGGGCCTTCAATGAGCAGTTCTTC. Residues: CTSSSGQGAFNEQFF.

V usage is TRBV19 and J usage is TRBJ1-5; maybe TRBD1 (5 bases). Germline V gene data show CDR1 as LNHDA and CDR2 as SQIVND (reference sequence). This CDR3 has 14 residues. V was trimmed by 2 bases and J by 11 bases, leaving 16 bases between them. The CDR3 region is CASSIFTSQGAQHF. The CDR3, as DNA: TGTGCCAGTAGTATATTCACATCTCAAGGGGCCCAGCATTTT.

This clonotype occurred a few times. J is TRBJ2-4 and V is TRBV9; perhaps TRBD1 as D (5 bases). Gene TRBJ2-7 matches the end of the DNA better, so the J call may be wrong. The CDR3 covers 13 residues. From germline, CDR1 is SGDLS and CDR2 YYNGEE. CDR3 DNA sequence: TGTGCCAGCAGCCCTGGGTCAGGGTTCGAGCAGTACTTC. Translating gives CASSPGSGFEQYF.

This clonotype was seen more than once but under ten times. This chain connects TRBV19 to TRBJ2-3, with unresolved D. Germline V gene lookup returns CDR1 LNHDA and CDR2 SQIVND (reference sequence). Trimming took off 5 bases at V and 1 base at J, with 10 bases between the two ends. The CDR3 is 14 residues long. CDR3 protein: CASSPGPGTDTQYF. As DNA, the CDR3 is TGTGCCAGTAGTCCAGGACCTGGCACAGATACGCAGTATTTT.

The chain recombines TRBV28 with TRBJ2-7; D is undetermined. The CDR3 is 13 amino acids. The ends were cut back, 3 bases at V and 7 bases at J, with 13 bases in the middle. The germline V gene encodes CDR1 MDHEN and CDR2 SYDVKM. CDR3 DNA sequence: TGTGCCAGCAGTTTTACGCTATACAATGAGCAGTACTTC. Protein product: CASSFTLYNEQYF.

This clonotype was counted once. Just one base apart from a much larger clone, this may be a read error. CDR3 loop: CASSQAFTKGGYGYTF. The CDR3 DNA reads as TGTGCCAGCAGCCAAGCTTTTACTAAAGGCGGCTATGGCTACACCTTC. J is TRBJ1-2 and V is TRBV4-2; D is undetermined. The germline V gene has CDR1 LGHNA and CDR2 YNFKEQ. The germline V and J ends were trimmed by 1 base and 4 bases, with 16 bases remaining between them. The CDR3 sequence is 16 residues long.

This clonotype was observed many times. This chain uses TRBV6-2 or TRBV6-3 with TRBJ2-3; D gene uncertain. CDR3 length: 16 amino acids. The germline CDR1 and CDR2 sequences are MNHEY and SVGEGT. V lost 2 bases and J lost 2, with 14 bases in between. Here the CDR3 reads CASSYPAAAPTDTQYF. As DNA, the CDR3 is TGTGCCAGCAGTTACCCTGCGGCGGCCCCCACAGATACGCAGTATTTT.

The gene calls are TRBV27 and TRBJ1-2; D is possibly TRBD1 (6 bases). Looked up from germline, CDR1 is MNHEY and CDR2 is SMNVEV (reference sequence). The CDR3 has 14 amino acids. V lost 8 bases to trimming and J lost 3 bases, with 16 bases between them. The CDR3 DNA follows: TGTGCCAGCCGCCTAAAGGGGGGAGACTATGGCTACACCTTC. Its translation is CASRLKGGDYGYTF.